This TCR beta chain stems from a study of blood T cell repertoires in COVID-19. At the level of the study: Samples taken during acute and convalescent COVID-19 were collected in the United States, Italy and Spain. T cells, B-cell-depleted T cells, or PBMCs provided the cDNA or gDNA that served as material.

Sequencing used immunoSEQ multiplex PCR; TCRdb keeps in-frame clones, though not all of them. Of 150,000 to 200,000 clones listed, 75% to 90% are singletons. The J segment lost 4 bases and the V segment lost 6 bases, leaving 12 bases of the junction unmatched. The CDR3 loop spans 17 amino acids. The germline gives CDR1 WSHSY, CDR2 SAAADI. Enrollees, about 18 to 90 years old, lived in approximately 24 US areas. The sample comprised PBMCs or T cells enriched from blood (not recorded which). The receptor's source is a young woman who had recovered from COVID-19. This chain connects TRBV10-2 to TRBJ2-6; 7 bases fit TRBD2. The CDR3 DNA reads TGCGCCAGCAGGGGGAGAATAGCGGGTGTCGGGGCCAACGTCCTGACTTTC. Protein: CASRGRIAGVGANVLTF.